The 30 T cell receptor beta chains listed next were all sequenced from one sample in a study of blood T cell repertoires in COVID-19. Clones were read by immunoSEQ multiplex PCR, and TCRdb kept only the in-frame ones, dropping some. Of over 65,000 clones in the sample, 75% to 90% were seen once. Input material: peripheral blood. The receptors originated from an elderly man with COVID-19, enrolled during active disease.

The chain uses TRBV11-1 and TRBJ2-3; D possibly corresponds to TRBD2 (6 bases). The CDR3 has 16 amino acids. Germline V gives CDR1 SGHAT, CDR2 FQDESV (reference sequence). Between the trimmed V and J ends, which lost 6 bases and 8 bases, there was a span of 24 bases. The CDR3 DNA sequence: TGTGCCAGCAGGGCGGGGACGGGAAATTTACAGGTTACGCAGTATTTT. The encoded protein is CASRAGTGNLQVTQYF.

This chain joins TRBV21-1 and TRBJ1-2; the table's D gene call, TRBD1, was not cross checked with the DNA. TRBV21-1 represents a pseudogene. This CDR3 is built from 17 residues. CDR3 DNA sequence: TGTGCCAGCAGCGACCCATCGACAGTTAGCCCGGGTTTAGGCTACACCTTC. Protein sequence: CASSDPSTVSPGLGYTF.

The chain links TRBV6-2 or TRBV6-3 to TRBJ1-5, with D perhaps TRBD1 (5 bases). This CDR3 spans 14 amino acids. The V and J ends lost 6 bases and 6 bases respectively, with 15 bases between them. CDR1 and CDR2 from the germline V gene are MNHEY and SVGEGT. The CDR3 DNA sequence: TGTGCCAGCAGACCTTGGGGGGACGGTCAGCCCCAGCATTTT. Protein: CASRPWGDGQPQHF.

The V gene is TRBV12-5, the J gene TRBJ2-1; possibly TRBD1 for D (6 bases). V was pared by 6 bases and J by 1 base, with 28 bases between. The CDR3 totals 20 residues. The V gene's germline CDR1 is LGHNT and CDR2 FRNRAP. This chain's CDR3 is CASGLRLRGRQVLSYNEQFF. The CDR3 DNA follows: TGTGCTAGTGGATTGCGTCTGAGGGGGAGACAGGTCCTTTCCTACAATGAGCAGTTCTTC.

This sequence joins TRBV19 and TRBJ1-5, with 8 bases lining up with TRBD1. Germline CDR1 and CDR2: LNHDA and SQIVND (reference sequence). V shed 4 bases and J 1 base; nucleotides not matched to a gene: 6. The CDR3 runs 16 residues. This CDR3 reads CASSRPQGASNQPQHF. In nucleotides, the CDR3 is TGTGCCAGTAGTAGGCCCCAGGGGGCCAGCAATCAGCCCCAGCATTTT.

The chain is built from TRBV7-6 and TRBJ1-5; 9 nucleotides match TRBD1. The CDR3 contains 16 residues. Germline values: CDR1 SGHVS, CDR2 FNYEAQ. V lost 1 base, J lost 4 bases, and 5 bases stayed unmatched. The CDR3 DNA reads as TGTGCCAGCAGCTTAGGGACAGGGGTTAGGAATCAGCCCCAGCATTTT. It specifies CASSLGTGVRNQPQHF.

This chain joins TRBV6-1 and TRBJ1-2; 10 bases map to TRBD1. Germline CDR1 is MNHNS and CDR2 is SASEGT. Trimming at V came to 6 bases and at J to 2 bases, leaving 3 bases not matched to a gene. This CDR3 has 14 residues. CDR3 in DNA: TGTGCCAGCAGGCGACAGGGGGCAAACTATGGCTACACCTTC. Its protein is CASRRQGANYGYTF.

The chain's CDR3 is CASRPGVGNTEAFF. The CDR3 coding sequence is TGTGCCAGCAGGCCGGGGGTTGGGAACACTGAAGCTTTCTTT. The chain has TRBV28 and TRBJ1-1; possibly TRBD1 for D (5 bases). V was pared by 6 bases and J by 1 base, with 12 bases between. The CDR3 spans 14 residues. Per the germline V gene, CDR1 is MDHEN and CDR2 is SYDVKM.

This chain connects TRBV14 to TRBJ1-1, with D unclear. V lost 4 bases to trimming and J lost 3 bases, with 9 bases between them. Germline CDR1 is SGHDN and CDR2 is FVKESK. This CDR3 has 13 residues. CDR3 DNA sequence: TGTGCCAGCAGCCTCAACAGAGACACTGAAGCTTTCTTT. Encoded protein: CASSLNRDTEAFF.

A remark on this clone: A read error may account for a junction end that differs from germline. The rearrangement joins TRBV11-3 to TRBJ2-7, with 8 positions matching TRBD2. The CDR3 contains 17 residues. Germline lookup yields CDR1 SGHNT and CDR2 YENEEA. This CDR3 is CARSLGLGGGGPYEQYF. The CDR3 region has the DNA TGTGCCCGCAGCTTAGGCCTGGGGGGCGGGGGGCCCTACGAGCAGTACTTC.

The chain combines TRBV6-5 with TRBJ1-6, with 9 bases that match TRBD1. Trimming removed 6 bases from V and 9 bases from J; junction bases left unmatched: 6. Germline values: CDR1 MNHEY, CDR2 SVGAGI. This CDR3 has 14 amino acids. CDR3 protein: CASSLDRGSSPLHF. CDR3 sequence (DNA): TGTGCCAGCAGCCTGGACAGGGGAAGTTCACCCCTCCACTTT.

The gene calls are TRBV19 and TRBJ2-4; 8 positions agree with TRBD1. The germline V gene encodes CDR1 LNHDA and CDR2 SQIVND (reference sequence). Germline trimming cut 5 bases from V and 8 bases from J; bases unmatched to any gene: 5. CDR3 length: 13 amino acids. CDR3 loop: CASSFGQGDIQYF. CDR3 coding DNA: TGTGCCAGTAGTTTTGGACAGGGCGACATTCAGTACTTC.

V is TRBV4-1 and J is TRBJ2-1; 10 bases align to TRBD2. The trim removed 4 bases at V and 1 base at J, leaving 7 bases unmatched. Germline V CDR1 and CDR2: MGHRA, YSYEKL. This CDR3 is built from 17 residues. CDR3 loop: CASSRHSGGRSYNEQFF. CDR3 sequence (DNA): TGCGCCAGCAGCCGGCATAGCGGGGGGCGGTCCTACAATGAGCAGTTCTTC.

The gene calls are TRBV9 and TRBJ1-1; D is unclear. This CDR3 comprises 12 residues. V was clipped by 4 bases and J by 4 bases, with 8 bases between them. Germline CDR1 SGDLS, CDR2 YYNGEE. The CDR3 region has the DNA TGTGCCAGCAGCCGGGTTACCACTGAAGCTTTCTTT. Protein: CASSRVTTEAFF.

CDR3 nucleotides: TGTGCCAGCAGCGTAGTAGGGACAAGTGGAAACACCATATATTTT. Amino acid sequence: CASSVVGTSGNTIYF. The gene calls are TRBV9 and TRBJ1-3; D is perhaps TRBD1 (6 bases). Trimming shortened V by 0 bases and J by 3 bases, and 10 bases separated the two germline ends. CDR3 length equals 15 residues. Germline CDR1 is SGDLS and CDR2 is YYNGEE. Supplemented by reference TRBV9 and TRBJ1-3, the full variable domain reads DSGVTQTPKHLITATGQRVTLRCSPRSGDLSVYWYQQSLDQGLQFLIQYYNGEERAKGNILERFSAQQFPDLHSELNLSSLELGDSALYFCASSVVGTSGNTIYFGEGSWLTVV.

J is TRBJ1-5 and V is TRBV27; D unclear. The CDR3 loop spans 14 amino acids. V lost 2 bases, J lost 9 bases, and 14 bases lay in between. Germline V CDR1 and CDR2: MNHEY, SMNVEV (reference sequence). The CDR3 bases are TGTGCCAGCAGTTTAGAGGCACCCCCCGGGCCCCAGCATTTT. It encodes CASSLEAPPGPQHF.

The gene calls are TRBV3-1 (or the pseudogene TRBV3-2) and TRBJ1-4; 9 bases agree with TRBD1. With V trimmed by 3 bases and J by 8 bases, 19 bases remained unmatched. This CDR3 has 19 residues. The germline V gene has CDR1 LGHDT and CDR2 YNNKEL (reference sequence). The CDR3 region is CASSQWKRRDREGLEKLFF. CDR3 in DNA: TGTGCCAGCAGCCAGTGGAAACGTAGGGACAGGGAGGGCTTGGAAAAACTGTTTTTT.

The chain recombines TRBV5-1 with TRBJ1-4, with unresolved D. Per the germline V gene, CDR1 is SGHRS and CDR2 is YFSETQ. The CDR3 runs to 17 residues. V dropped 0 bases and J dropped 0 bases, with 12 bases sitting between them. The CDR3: CASSLEPVGATNEKLFF. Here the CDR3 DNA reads TGCGCCAGCAGCTTGGAGCCAGTGGGAGCAACTAATGAAAAACTGTTTTTT.

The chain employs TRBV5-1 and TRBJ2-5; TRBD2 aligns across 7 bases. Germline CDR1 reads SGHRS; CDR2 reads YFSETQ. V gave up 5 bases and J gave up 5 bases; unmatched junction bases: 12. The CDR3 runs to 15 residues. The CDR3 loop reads CASSPSGGPSETQYF. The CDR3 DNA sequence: TGCGCCAGCAGTCCGTCGGGGGGACCGTCCGAGACCCAGTACTTC.

CDR3 region: CASTLSQGTLYGYTF. In nucleotides, the CDR3 is TGTGCCAGCACGCTTTCGCAGGGAACCCTCTATGGCTACACCTTC. V usage is TRBV11-2 and J usage is TRBJ1-2; perhaps TRBD1 as D (5 bases). V was clipped by 7 bases and J by 4 bases, with 19 bases between them. The germline gives CDR1 SGHAT, CDR2 FQNNGV. There are 15 residues in the CDR3.

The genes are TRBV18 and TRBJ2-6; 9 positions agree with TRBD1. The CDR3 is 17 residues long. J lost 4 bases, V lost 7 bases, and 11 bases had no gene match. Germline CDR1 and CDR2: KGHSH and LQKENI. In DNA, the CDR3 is TGTGCCAGCTTAAGGGACAGGGTCCGGCGGGGGGCCAACGTCCTGACTTTC. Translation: CASLRDRVRRGANVLTF.

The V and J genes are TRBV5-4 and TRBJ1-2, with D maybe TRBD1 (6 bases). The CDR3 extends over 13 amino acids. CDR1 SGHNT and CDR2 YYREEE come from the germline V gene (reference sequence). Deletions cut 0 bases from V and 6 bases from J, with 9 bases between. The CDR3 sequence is CASSLDREDGYTF. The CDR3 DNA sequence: TGTGCCAGCAGCTTGGACAGGGAAGATGGCTACACCTTC.

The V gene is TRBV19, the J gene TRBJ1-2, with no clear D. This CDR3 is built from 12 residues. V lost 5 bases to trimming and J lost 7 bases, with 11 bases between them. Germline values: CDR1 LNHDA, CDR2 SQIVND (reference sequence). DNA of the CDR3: TGTGCCAGTAGTCCGACGGAGGGTGGCTACACCTTC. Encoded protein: CASSPTEGGYTF.

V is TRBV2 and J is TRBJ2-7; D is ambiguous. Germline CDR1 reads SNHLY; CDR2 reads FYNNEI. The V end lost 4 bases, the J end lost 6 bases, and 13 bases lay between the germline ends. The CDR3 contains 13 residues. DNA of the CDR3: TGTGCCAGCAGTGGGGCCGGATGGGCCGAGCAGTACTTC. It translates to CASSGAGWAEQYF.

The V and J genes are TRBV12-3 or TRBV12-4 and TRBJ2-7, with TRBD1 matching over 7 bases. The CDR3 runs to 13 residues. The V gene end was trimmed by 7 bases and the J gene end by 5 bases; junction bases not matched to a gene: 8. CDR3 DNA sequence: TGTGCCAGCACCGATACAGGGGTCCACGAGCAGTACTTC. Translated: CASTDTGVHEQYF.

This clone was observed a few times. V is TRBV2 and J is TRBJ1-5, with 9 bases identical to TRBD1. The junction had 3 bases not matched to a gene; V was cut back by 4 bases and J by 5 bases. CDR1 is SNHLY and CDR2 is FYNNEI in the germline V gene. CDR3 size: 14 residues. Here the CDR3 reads CASSAGTGYQPQHF. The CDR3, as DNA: TGTGCCAGCAGTGCTGGGACAGGGTATCAGCCCCAGCATTTT.

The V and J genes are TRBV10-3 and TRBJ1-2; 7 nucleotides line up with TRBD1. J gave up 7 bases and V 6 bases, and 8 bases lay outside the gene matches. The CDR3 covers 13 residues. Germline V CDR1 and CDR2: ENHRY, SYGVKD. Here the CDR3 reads CAISLGTVGGYTF. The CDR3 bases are TGTGCCATCAGCCTCGGGACAGTTGGTGGCTACACCTTC.

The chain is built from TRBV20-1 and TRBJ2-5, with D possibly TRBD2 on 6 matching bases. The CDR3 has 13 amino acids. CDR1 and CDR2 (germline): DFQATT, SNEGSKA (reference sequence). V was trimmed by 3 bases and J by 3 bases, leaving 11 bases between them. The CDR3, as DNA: TGCAGTGCTAGTGACGGGGGAGAAGAGACCCAGTACTTC. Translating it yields CSASDGGEETQYF.

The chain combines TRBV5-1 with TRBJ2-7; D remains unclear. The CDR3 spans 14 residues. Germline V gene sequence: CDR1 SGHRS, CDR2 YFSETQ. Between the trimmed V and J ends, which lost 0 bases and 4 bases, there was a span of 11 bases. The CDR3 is CASSLDMARYEQYF. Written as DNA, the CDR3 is TGCGCCAGCAGCTTGGACATGGCCCGTTACGAGCAGTACTTC.

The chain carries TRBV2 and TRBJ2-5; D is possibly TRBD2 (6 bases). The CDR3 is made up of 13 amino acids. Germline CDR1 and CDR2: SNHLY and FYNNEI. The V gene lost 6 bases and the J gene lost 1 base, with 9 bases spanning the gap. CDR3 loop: CASRRDFQETQYF. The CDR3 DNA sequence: TGTGCCAGCAGAAGGGACTTCCAAGAGACCCAGTACTTC. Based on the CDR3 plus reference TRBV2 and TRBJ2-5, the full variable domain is EPEVTQTPSHQVTQMGQEVILRCVPISNHLYFYWYRQILGQKVEFLVSFYNNEISEKSEIFDDQFSVERPDGSNFTLKIRSTKLEDSAMYFCASRRDFQETQYFGPGTRLLVL.